Listed here are 26 T cell receptor beta chains from one sample, sequenced in a study of human T cells and chemical hapten exposure. Time point specified: patch test 2, 6 weeks after DPC sensitization. Indicated treatment: therapeutic diphenylcyclopropenone sensitization with weekly scalp DPC. MiXCR, run by TCRdb on the RACE reads, gives a single entry per CDR3 protein. The sample lists fewer than 150,000 distinct CDR3 sequences; approximately 12% were seen once. Sequenced material: whole blood, taken in connection with sensitization to the hapten diphenylcyclopropenone (DPC). These TCRs come from a woman between 45 and 60 years old with alopecia areata. Some clones in this sample may be carry-over from other donors' samples.

This clonotype appeared a few times. CDR3 coding DNA: TGTGCCTGGAAGGCGGGGACGGTCACTGAAGCTTTCTTT. Translating it yields CAWKAGTVTEAFF. The rearrangement links TRBV30 to TRBJ1-1; TRBD1 might be the D (5 bases). Deletions cut 4 bases from V and 4 bases from J, with 13 bases between. Germline CDR1 is GTSNPN and CDR2 is SVGIG (reference sequence). The CDR3 consists of 13 residues.

This chain connects TRBV20-1 to TRBJ2-1, with unresolved D. Germline V lookup: CDR1 DFQATT, CDR2 SNEGSKA (reference sequence). Trimming cost V 7 bases and J 6 bases, with 13 bases left between them. The CDR3 loop spans 12 amino acids. The CDR3 DNA reads as TGCAGTGTCTGGGCCCTTAGCAATGAGCAGTTCTTC. Its protein is CSVWALSNEQFF.

This clonotype was seen a handful of times. The chain is built from TRBV12-3 or TRBV12-4 and TRBJ1-1; 8 bases match TRBD1. With V trimmed by 5 bases and J by 1 base, 9 bases remained unmatched. The CDR3 consists of 16 residues. The CDR3 protein is CASSQQGVGENTEAFF. The CDR3, as DNA: TGTGCCAGCAGTCAACAGGGGGTCGGAGAGAACACTGAAGCTTTCTTT.

This clonotype showed up many times. The genes are TRBV12-3 or TRBV12-4 and TRBJ1-1, with D unresolved. The ends were cut back, 2 bases at V and 4 bases at J, with 11 bases in the middle. The CDR3 loop spans 14 amino acids. CDR3 DNA: TGTGCCAGCAGTTTACTCGCAGGAGGCACTGAAGCTTTCTTT. This translates into CASSLLAGGTEAFF.

V usage is TRBV19 and J usage is TRBJ2-1; 8 nucleotides line up with TRBD2. After removal of 3 bases from V and 7 bases from J, the junction contained 14 bases not matched to a gene. Germline V CDR1 and CDR2: LNHDA, SQIVND (reference sequence). This CDR3 is built from 17 residues. CDR3 region: CASSILGGPGGDNEQFF. The CDR3 DNA reads as TGTGCCAGTAGTATTCTGGGTGGTCCGGGAGGGGATAATGAGCAGTTCTTC.

This clonotype was seen repeatedly, ten times or more. CDR3 nucleotides: TGTGCCAGTAGTGTCAACAGGGGGCTCGGCTATGGCTACACCTTC. Its protein is CASSVNRGLGYGYTF. V gene TRBV19 combines with J gene TRBJ1-2, with 9 bases lining up with TRBD1. The CDR3 runs 15 residues. Germline V gene sequence: CDR1 LNHDA, CDR2 SQIVND (reference sequence). The V and J ends lost 5 bases and 4 bases, in that order; junction bases with no gene match: 8.

In this sample, this clonotype turned up a few times. This chain links TRBV5-6 with TRBJ1-5, with D possibly TRBD1 on 6 matching bases. The V gene's germline CDR1 is SGHDT and CDR2 YYEEEE. The CDR3 extends over 16 amino acids. V lost 3 bases, J lost 4 bases, and 17 bases lay in between. The CDR3: CASSSQGSTSNQPQHF. The CDR3 DNA reads TGTGCCAGCAGCTCACAGGGAAGCACGTCGAATCAGCCCCAGCATTTT. Looking up the rest from reference TRBV5-6 and TRBJ1-5 gives the full variable domain: DAGVTQSPTHLIKTRGQQVTLRCSPKSGHDTVSWYQQALGQGPQFIFQYYEEEERQRGNFPDRFSGHQFPNYSSELNVNALLLGDSALYLCASSSQGSTSNQPQHFGDGTRLSIL.

This clonotype appeared many times. This rearrangement joins TRBV19 to TRBJ1-2; D is uncertain. The CDR3 has 15 residues. The germline gives CDR1 LNHDA, CDR2 SQIVND (reference sequence). Trimming removed 3 bases at V and 2 bases at J, with 13 bases between. The CDR3 DNA follows: TGTGCCAGTAGTATTGGCGCCAGCGAGAACTATGGCTACACCTTC. Amino acids: CASSIGASENYGYTF. Using reference TRBV19 and TRBJ1-2 for the parts outside the CDR3, the full variable domain is DGGITQSPKYLFRKEGQNVTLSCEQNLNHDAMYWYRQDPGQGLRLIYYSQIVNDFQKGDIAEGYSVSREKKESFPLTVTSAQKNPTAFYLCASSIGASENYGYTFGSGTRLTVV.

At least ten counts were recorded for this clonotype. This chain uses TRBV16 with TRBJ1-1, with a weak D call TRBD1 (6 bases). Germline V gene data show CDR1 as KGHSY and CDR2 as FQNENV. The CDR3 has 16 amino acids. The V end lost 3 bases, the J end lost 7 bases, and 21 bases lay between the germline ends. CDR3 sequence: CASSQRLRTASDEAFF. The CDR3 coding sequence is TGTGCCAGCAGCCAGCGCCTGAGGACAGCGAGCGATGAAGCTTTCTTT.

This clonotype showed up many times. The CDR3 DNA is TGTGCCAGCAGCTTAGTCGTGAGCGGTAGCTCCTACAATGAGCAGTTCTTC. As protein: CASSLVVSGSSYNEQFF. The rearrangement uses TRBV7-8 and TRBJ2-1, with D tentatively TRBD2 (5 bases). The germline V and J ends were trimmed by 1 base and 0 bases, with 13 bases remaining between them. Germline-derived CDR1 and CDR2 are SGHVS and FQNEAQ. The CDR3 is 17 amino acids.

The CDR3 DNA reads TGTGCCAGCAGCTTAGGGCCTGGGGGAGGACCCTACGAGCAGTACTTC. Its protein product is CASSLGPGGGPYEQYF. The chain links TRBV7-2 to TRBJ2-7; perhaps TRBD2 as D (6 bases). V was cut by 1 base and J by 2 bases, with 15 bases left in between. Germline assignment: CDR1 SGHTA and CDR2 FQGNSA. The CDR3 loop spans 16 amino acids.

This clonotype turned up a few times. The genes are TRBV5-1 and TRBJ1-4; no definite D call. This CDR3 spans 15 amino acids. The germline V gene encodes CDR1 SGHRS and CDR2 YFSETQ. Trimming shortened V by 4 bases and J by 2 bases, and 12 bases separated the two germline ends. Here the CDR3 DNA reads TGCGCCAGCAGCCCTACTCCGTCGACTAATGAAAAACTGTTTTTT. This gives the protein CASSPTPSTNEKLFF.

The chain has TRBV6-6 and TRBJ2-5; D is ambiguous. Germline CDR1 and CDR2: MNHNY and SVGAGI (reference sequence). This CDR3 has 14 residues. The ends were cut back, 2 bases at V and 1 base at J, with 8 bases in the middle. The CDR3 DNA is TGTGCCAGCAGTTACACTCAACGCCAAGAGACCCAGTACTTC. Its translation is CASSYTQRQETQYF.

This clonotype occurred a few times. The gene calls are TRBV9 and TRBJ2-7; D tentatively fits TRBD1 or TRBD2 (5 bases each). V lost 2 bases and J lost 2, with 11 bases in between. CDR3 length equals 14 residues. CDR1 SGDLS and CDR2 YYNGEE come from the germline V gene. CDR3 bases: TGTGCCAGCAGCGTGCAGGGTAGCGCCTACGAGCAGTACTTC. Translated, it gives CASSVQGSAYEQYF.

The V gene is TRBV9, the J gene TRBJ2-4, with 9 positions matching TRBD2. The CDR3 consists of 14 residues. V gave up 4 bases and J gave up 5 bases; unmatched junction bases: 4. The V gene's germline CDR1 is SGDLS and CDR2 YYNGEE. CDR3 DNA: TGTGCCAGCAGCAAGGGACTAGCACAAAACATTCAGTACTTC. It translates to CASSKGLAQNIQYF. The full variable domain, completed using reference TRBV9 and TRBJ2-4, is DSGVTQTPKHLITATGQRVTLRCSPRSGDLSVYWYQQSLDQGLQFLIQYYNGEERAKGNILERFSAQQFPDLHSELNLSSLELGDSALYFCASSKGLAQNIQYFGAGTRLSVL.

The table lists this clonotype with a count of one. The chain employs TRBV29-1 and TRBJ2-3; D unresolved. CDR3 size: 11 residues. The V end lost 5 bases, the J end lost 4 bases, and 7 bases lay between the germline ends. Per germline, CDR1 SQVTM and CDR2 ANQGSEA. CDR3 sequence reads: CSVKGPDTQYF. The DNA of the CDR3 is TGCAGCGTTAAGGGCCCAGATACGCAGTATTTT.

This clonotype was recorded many times. In DNA form, the CDR3 reads TGTGCCAGCGCCAAGAGTGGGCAGGGGTCGGGGGAAAAACTGTTTTTT. This translates into CASAKSGQGSGEKLFF. This chain uses TRBV6-1 with TRBJ1-4, with D perhaps matching TRBD1 (6 bases). V shed 8 bases and J shed 8 bases, with 24 bases lying between them. This CDR3 region has 16 residues. The germline gives CDR1 MNHNS, CDR2 SASEGT.

This clonotype was detected a few times. V usage is TRBV9 and J usage is TRBJ2-1; unclear D gene. The germline gives CDR1 SGDLS, CDR2 YYNGEE. The CDR3 has 13 amino acids. Trimming cost V 4 bases and J 5 bases, with 10 bases left between them. CDR3 residues: CASSLARNNEQFF. In nucleotides, the CDR3 is TGTGCCAGCAGCTTGGCTCGGAACAATGAGCAGTTCTTC.

As for this clonotype: A read error is likely, as this CDR3 ends without the conserved phenylalanine or tryptophan. This rearrangement joins TRBV20-1 to TRBJ2-2; 10 nucleotides line up with TRBD2. This CDR3 is 14 amino acids long. Germline CDR1 DFQATT, CDR2 SNEGSKA (reference sequence). Unmatched junction bases numbered 8, after V lost 7 bases and J lost 6 bases. In DNA, the CDR3 is TGCAGTGTCCCGGGACTAGCGAGGGCCGGGGAGCTGTTTTCT. This encodes CSVPGLARAGELFS.

This clonotype was counted only a few times. The J gene is TRBJ2-3, the V gene TRBV7-2, with 10 bases lining up with TRBD2. This CDR3 has 15 amino acids. Germline CDR1 is SGHTA and CDR2 is FQGNSA. The ends lost 4 bases at V and 5 bases at J; junction bases unmatched: 6. In nucleotides, the CDR3 is TGTGCCAGCAGCTCAAATGGACTAGCGGTAGATACGCAGTATTTT. This translates into CASSSNGLAVDTQYF.

This clonotype was detected only a few times. V gene TRBV6-2 or TRBV6-3 combines with J gene TRBJ2-2; D gene ambiguous. Germline V gene sequence: CDR1 MNHEY, CDR2 SVGEGT. The V gene lost 7 bases and the J gene lost 9 bases, with 12 bases spanning the gap. The CDR3 covers 12 residues. The CDR3 is CASNADVRELFF. The CDR3 nucleotides are TGTGCCAGCAACGCCGACGTCCGGGAGCTGTTTTTT.

This clonotype was seen at least ten times. This chain uses TRBV13 with TRBJ2-1, with D unresolved. CDR3 size: 12 residues. The V gene lost 5 bases and the J gene lost 5 bases, with 7 bases spanning the gap. Germline V gene data show CDR1 as PRHDT and CDR2 as FYEKMQ (reference sequence). The CDR3 sequence: CASSPLDNEQFF. CDR3 nucleotides: TGTGCCAGCAGCCCCCTCGACAATGAGCAGTTCTTC.

V gene TRBV30 combines with J gene TRBJ1-4, with D uncertain. V gave up 0 bases and J gave up 0 bases, with 2 bases separating them. This CDR3 spans 13 amino acids. Germline lookup yields CDR1 GTSNPN and CDR2 SVGIG (reference sequence). The chain's CDR3 is CAWSVSTNEKLFF. The CDR3 DNA follows: TGTGCCTGGAGTGTGTCAACTAATGAAAAACTGTTTTTT.

This clonotype was recorded only once. Being one base from a much bigger clone, this may be a read error. The chain combines TRBV12-3 or TRBV12-4 with TRBJ2-2; 10 bases agree with TRBD2. CDR3 length: 14 residues. V dropped 8 bases and J dropped 7; count of bases not matched to a gene: 7. The CDR3 sequence: CASSSGSLLGELFF. The CDR3 DNA is TGTGCCAGCTCTAGCGGGAGCCTTCTCGGGGAGCTGTTTTTT.

The V gene is TRBV21-1, the J gene TRBJ1-2; the table's D call of TRBD1 was not tested on the DNA. TRBV21-1 is given as a pseudogene. The CDR3 is made up of 16 amino acids. Written as DNA, the CDR3 is TGTGCCAGCAGCAAAAGGGCCGCAGGGGGCGGCTTCTTTGACACCTTC. It is translated as CASSKRAAGGGFFDTF.

This clonotype turned up a few times. This chain connects TRBV5-4 to TRBJ2-3; 9 bases match TRBD2. V gave up 4 bases and J gave up 4 bases; unmatched junction bases: 7. Germline values: CDR1 SGHNT, CDR2 YYREEE (reference sequence). The CDR3 covers 15 residues. The CDR3 bases are TGTGCCAGCAGCACGGGGACTAGCAGAGCAGATACGCAGTATTTT. Translated: CASSTGTSRADTQYF.